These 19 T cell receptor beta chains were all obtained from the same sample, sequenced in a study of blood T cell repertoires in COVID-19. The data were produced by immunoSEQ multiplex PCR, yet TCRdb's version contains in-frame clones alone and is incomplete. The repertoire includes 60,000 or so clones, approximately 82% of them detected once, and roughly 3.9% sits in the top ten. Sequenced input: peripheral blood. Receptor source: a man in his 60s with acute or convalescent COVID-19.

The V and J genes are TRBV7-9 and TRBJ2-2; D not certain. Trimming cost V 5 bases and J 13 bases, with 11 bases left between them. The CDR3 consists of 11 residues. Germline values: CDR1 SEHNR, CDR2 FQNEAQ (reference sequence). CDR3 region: CASSGDRGLFF. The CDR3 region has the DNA TGTGCCAGCAGCGGCGATAGAGGGCTGTTTTTT.

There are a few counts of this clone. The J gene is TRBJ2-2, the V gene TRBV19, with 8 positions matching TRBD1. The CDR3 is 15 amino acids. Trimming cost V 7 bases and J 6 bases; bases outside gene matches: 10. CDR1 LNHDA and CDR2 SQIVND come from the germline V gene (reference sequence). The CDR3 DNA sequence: TGTGCCAGTATCCCGACAGGGGATATTCCCGGGGAGCTGTTTTTT. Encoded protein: CASIPTGDIPGELFF. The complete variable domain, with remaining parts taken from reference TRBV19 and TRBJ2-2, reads DGGITQSPKYLFRKEGQNVTLSCEQNLNHDAMYWYRQDPGQGLRLIYYSQIVNDFQKGDIAEGYSVSREKKESFPLTVTSAQKNPTAFYLCASIPTGDIPGELFFGEGSRLTVL.

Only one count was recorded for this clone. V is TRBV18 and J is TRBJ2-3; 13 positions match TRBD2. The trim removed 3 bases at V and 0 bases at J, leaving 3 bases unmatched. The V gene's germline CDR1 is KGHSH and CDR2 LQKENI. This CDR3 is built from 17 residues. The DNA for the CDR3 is TGTGCCAGCTCACCTTGGACTAGCGGGGGCAGCACAGATACGCAGTATTTT. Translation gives CASSPWTSGGSTDTQYF.

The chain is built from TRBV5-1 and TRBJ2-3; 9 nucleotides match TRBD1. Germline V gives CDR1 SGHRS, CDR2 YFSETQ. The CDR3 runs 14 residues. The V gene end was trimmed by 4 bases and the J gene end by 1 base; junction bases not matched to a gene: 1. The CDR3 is CASSGDRGTDTQYF. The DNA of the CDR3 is TGCGCCAGCAGCGGGGACAGGGGCACAGATACGCAGTATTTT.

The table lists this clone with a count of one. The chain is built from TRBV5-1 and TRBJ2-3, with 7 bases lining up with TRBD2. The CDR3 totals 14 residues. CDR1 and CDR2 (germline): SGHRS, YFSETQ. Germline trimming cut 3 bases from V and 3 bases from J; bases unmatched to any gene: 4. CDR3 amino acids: CASSWLAVTDTQYF. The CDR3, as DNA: TGCGCCAGCAGCTGGCTAGCGGTGACAGATACGCAGTATTTT.

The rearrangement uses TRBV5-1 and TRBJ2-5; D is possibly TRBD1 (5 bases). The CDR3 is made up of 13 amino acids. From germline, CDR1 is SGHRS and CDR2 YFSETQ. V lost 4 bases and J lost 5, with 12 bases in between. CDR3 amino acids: CASSLQGWETQYF. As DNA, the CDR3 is TGCGCCAGCAGCCTCCAGGGATGGGAGACCCAGTACTTC. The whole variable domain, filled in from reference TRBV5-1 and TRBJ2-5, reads KAGVTQTPRYLIKTRGQQVTLSCSPISGHRSVSWYQQTPGQGLQFLFEYFSETQRNKGNFPGRFSGRQFSNSRSEMNVSTLELGDSALYLCASSLQGWETQYFGPGTRLLVL.

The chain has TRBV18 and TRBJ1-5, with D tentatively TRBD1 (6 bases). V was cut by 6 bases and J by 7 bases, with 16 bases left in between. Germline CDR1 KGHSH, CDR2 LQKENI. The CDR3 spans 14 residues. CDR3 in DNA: TGTGCCAGCTCTCTACAGGGAACAGGACAGCCCCAGCATTTT. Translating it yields CASSLQGTGQPQHF.

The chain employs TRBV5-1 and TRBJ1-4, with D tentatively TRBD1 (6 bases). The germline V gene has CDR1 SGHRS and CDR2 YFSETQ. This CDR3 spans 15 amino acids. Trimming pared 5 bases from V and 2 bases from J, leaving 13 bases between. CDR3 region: CASRATGTTNEKLFF. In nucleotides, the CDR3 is TGCGCCAGCAGGGCAACAGGGACGACTAATGAAAAACTGTTTTTT.

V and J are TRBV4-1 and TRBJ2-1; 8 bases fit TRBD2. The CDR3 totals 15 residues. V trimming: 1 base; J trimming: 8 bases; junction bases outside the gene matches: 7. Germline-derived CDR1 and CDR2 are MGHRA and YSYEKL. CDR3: CASSQGGGPTDEQFF. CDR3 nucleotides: TGCGCCAGCAGCCAAGGCGGGGGGCCAACGGATGAGCAGTTCTTC.

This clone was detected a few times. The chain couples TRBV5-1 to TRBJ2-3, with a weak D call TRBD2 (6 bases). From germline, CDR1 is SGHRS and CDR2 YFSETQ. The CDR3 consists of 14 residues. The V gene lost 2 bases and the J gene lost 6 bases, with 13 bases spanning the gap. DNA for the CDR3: TGCGCCAGCAGCTTAGCGGGTGCAGCGGATACGCAGTATTTT. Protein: CASSLAGAADTQYF.

The CDR3 DNA is TGTGCCAGCAGCTTAGGGGGGGGTTCTCTCGACTATGGCTACACCTTC. Protein sequence: CASSLGGGSLDYGYTF. The rearrangement joins TRBV11-2 to TRBJ1-2; D is perhaps TRBD1 (5 bases). The V gene lost 1 base and the J gene lost 3 bases, with 15 bases spanning the gap. The CDR3 is 16 amino acids. Germline V gives CDR1 SGHAT, CDR2 FQNNGV.

The CDR3: CSAIVRGGYTF. The CDR3 DNA follows: TGCAGTGCTATCGTTAGGGGTGGCTACACCTTC. This sequence joins TRBV20-1 and TRBJ1-2; D is perhaps TRBD1 (5 bases). Germline CDR1 is DFQATT and CDR2 is SNEGSKA (reference sequence). V was shortened by 4 bases and J by 7 bases, with 10 bases between the two germline ends. The CDR3 totals 11 residues.

The CDR3 is CASSSTGGSYNEQFF. CDR3 coding DNA: TGCGCCAGCAGCTCTACAGGGGGCAGTTACAATGAGCAGTTCTTC. The rearrangement uses TRBV4-1 and TRBJ2-1; 9 bases agree with TRBD1. This CDR3 contains 15 residues. Germline V gives CDR1 MGHRA, CDR2 YSYEKL. The V segment lost 5 bases and the J segment 4 bases; nucleotides outside the gene matches: 6.

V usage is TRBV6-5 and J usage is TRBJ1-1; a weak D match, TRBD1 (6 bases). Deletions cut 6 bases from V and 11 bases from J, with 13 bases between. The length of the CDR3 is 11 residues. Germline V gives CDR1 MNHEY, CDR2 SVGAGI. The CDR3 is CASSKGGKAFF. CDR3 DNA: TGTGCCAGCAGCAAAGGGGGTAAGGCTTTCTTT.

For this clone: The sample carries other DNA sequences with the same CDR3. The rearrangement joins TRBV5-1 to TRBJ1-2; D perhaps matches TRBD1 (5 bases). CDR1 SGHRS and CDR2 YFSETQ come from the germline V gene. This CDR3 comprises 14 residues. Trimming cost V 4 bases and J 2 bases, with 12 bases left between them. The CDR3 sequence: CASSPGQGNYGYTF. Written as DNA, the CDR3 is TGCGCCAGCAGCCCGGGCCAGGGAAACTATGGCTACACCTTC.

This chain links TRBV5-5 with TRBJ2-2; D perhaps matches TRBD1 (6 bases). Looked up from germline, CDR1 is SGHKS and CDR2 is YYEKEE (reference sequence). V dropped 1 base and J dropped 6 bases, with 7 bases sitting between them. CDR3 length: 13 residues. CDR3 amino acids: CASSLQGPGELFF. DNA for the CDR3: TGTGCCAGCAGCTTGCAGGGGCCCGGGGAGCTGTTTTTT.

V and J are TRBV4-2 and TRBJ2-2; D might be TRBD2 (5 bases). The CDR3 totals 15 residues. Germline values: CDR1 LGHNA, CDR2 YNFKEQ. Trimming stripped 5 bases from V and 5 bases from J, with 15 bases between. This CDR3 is CASSSTSRGTGELFF. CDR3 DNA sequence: TGTGCCAGCAGCAGTACTAGTCGAGGGACCGGGGAGCTGTTTTTT.

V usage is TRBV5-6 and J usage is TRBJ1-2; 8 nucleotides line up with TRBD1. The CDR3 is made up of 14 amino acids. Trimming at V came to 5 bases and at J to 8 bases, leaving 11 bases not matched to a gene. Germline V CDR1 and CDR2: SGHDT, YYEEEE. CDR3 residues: CASSSGQGISGYTF. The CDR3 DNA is TGTGCCAGCAGTTCCGGACAGGGAATCAGCGGCTACACCTTC.

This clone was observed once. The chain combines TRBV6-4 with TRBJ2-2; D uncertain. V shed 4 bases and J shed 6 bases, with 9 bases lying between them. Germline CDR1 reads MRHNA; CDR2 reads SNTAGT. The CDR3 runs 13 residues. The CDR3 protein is CASSAEIAGELFF. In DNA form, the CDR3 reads TGTGCCAGCAGTGCCGAGATTGCCGGGGAGCTGTTTTTT.